The source of this T cell receptor (beta chain) is a study of a mutant IDH1 vaccine in newly diagnosed glioma. Study background: In weeks 1, 3, 5, 7, 11, 15, 19 and 23, patients were immunized, eight times in all. Patients had received radiotherapy, temozolomide, or both previously, most receiving both.

Stated time point: week 5, during vaccination. Every vaccination contained 300 ug of the mutant IDH1 20-mer peptide and was paired with topical imiquimod. The donors had new WHO grade 3 or 4 astrocytomas; these were IDH1-mutant and ATRX-lost. Here immunoSEQ multiplex PCR was the method, and the copy in TCRdb shows in-frame clones only, minus some. The sample records approximately 25,000 clones, 77% being singletons. The study's findings and limits: Across multiple MHC alleles, 80% to 95% of patients had vaccine-induced responses.

As for this clone: Its antigen is as yet unknown.

The source is a man between 35 and 55 years old with glioma. The source was PBMCs, collected from a glioma patient whose treatment included an IDH1 peptide vaccine.

The CDR3 reads CASSANRGTESPLHF. CDR3 sequence (DNA): TGTGCCAGCAGCGCCAACAGGGGTACGGAGTCACCCCTCCACTTT. The J gene is TRBJ1-6, the V gene TRBV7-2; 7 bases are shared with TRBD1. Per the germline V gene, CDR1 is SGHTA and CDR2 is FQGNSA. The CDR3 has 15 amino acids. Trimming removed 5 bases from V and 10 bases from J; junction bases left unmatched: 11.